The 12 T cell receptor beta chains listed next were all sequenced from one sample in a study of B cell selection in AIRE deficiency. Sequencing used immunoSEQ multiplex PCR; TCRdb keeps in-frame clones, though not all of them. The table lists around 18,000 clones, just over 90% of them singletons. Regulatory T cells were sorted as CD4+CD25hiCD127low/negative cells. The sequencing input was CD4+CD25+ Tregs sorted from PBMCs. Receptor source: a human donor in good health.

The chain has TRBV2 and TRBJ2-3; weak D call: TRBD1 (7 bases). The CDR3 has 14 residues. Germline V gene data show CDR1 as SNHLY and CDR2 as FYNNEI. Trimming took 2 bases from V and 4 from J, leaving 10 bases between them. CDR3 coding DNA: TGTGCCAGCAGTGAACAGGGGGGAGCAGATACGCAGTATTTT. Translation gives CASSEQGGADTQYF.

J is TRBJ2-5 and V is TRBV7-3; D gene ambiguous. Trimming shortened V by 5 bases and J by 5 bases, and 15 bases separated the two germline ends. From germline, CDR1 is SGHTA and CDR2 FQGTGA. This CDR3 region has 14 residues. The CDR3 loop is CASSPLGRRETQYF. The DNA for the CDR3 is TGTGCCAGCAGCCCCCTTGGCCGCAGGGAGACCCAGTACTTC.

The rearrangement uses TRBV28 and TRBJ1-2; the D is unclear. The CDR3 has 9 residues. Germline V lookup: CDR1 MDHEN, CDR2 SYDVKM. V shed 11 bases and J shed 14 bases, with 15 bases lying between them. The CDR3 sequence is CAAGRDGTF. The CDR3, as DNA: TGTGCCGCTGGAAGAGACGGGACCTTC.

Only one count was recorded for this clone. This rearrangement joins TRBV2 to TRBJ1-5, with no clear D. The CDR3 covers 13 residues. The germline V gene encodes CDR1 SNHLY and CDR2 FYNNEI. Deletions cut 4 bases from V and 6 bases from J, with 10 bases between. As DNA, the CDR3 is TGTGCCAGCAGTGGCGAGGCAGCTCAGCCCCAGCATTTT. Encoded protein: CASSGEAAQPQHF.

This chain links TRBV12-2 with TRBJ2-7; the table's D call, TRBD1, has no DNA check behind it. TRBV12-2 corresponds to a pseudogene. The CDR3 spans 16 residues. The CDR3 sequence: CASRQPFRGRSYEQYF. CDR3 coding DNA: TGTGCAAGTCGGCAGCCCTTCAGGGGTCGCTCCTACGAGCAGTACTTC.

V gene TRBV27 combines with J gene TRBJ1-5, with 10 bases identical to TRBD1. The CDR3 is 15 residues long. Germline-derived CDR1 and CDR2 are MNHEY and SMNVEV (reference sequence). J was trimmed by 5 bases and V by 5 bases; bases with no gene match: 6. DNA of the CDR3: TGTGCCAGCAGTAGGGGACAGGGGAGTCATCAGCCCCAGCATTTT. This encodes CASSRGQGSHQPQHF.

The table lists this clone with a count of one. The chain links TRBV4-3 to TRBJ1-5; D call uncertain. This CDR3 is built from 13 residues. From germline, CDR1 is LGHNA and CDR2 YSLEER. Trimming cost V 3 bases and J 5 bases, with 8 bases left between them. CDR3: CASSQSIYQPQHF. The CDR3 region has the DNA TGCGCCAGCAGCCAGTCCATTTATCAGCCCCAGCATTTT.

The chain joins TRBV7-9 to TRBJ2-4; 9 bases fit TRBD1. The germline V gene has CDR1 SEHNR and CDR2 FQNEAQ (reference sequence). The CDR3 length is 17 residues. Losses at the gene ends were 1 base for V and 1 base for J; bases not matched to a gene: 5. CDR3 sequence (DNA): TGTGCCAGCAGCTTAGGCCGGGGGACAGGGGCCAAAAACATTCAGTACTTC. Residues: CASSLGRGTGAKNIQYF.

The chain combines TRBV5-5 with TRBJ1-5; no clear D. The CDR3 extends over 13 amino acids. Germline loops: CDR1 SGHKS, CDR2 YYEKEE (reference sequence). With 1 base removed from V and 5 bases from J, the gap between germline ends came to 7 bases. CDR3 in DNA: TGTGCCAGCAGCTTGTACACGGATCAGCCCCAGCATTTT. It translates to CASSLYTDQPQHF.

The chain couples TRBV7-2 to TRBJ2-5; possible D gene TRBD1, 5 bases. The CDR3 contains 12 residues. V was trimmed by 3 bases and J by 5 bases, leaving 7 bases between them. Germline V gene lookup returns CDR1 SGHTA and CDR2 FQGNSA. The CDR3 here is CASSFPGETQYF. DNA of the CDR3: TGTGCCAGCAGCTTCCCAGGGGAGACCCAGTACTTC.

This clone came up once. CDR3 in DNA: TGTGCCAGCAGCGCGGGACTTTGGAGGGGGCAAGAGACCCAGTACTTC. Protein: CASSAGLWRGQETQYF. The gene calls are TRBV9 and TRBJ2-5; D assignment may be TRBD1 or TRBD2 (6 bases each). This CDR3 has 16 amino acids. Trimming shortened V by 3 bases and J by 2 bases, and 17 bases separated the two germline ends. Germline CDR1 reads SGDLS; CDR2 reads YYNGEE.

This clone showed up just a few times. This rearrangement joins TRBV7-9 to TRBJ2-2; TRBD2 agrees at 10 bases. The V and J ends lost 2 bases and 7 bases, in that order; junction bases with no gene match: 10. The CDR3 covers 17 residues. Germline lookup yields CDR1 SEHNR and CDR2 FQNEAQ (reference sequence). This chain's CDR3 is CASSLTSGTGFIGELFF. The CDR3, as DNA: TGTGCCAGCAGCTTAACTAGCGGGACCGGGTTTATCGGGGAGCTGTTTTTT.